A selection of T cell receptor beta chains follows, all from one sample in a study of CD8+CD57+ T cells in acquired aplastic anemia. Each CDR3 protein gets one entry after TCRdb re-called the reads with MiXCR. The repertoire consists of 250,000 to 350,000 distinct CDR3 sequences, with around 60% occurring once and the leading ten covering under 8.5%. Sample: sorted CD4+, CD8+, or CD8+CD57+ T cells (not recorded which) from PBMCs. Receptors were obtained from a human donor with severe aplastic anemia or a healthy control (not recorded which). Both conserved end residues are part of each CDR3. D genes are given only for firm matches. Part of the rows lack a size; the others show once, few, many or a class for expanded clones.

clone_size: -; v_call: TRBV11-3; j_call: TRBJ2-5; d_call: TRBD2; cdr3_nt: TGTGCCAGCAGCCGAAGACTAGCGGGGGGCAAAAACCAAGAGACCCAGTACTTC; cdr3_aa: CASSRRLAGGKNQETQYF
clone_size: many; v_call: TRBV30; j_call: TRBJ1-6; d_call: -; cdr3_nt: TGTGCCTGGGGTATTTCTGGCCCATCTAATTCACCCCTCCACTTT; cdr3_aa: CAWGISGPSNSPLHF
clone_size: -; v_call: TRBV19; j_call: TRBJ2-7; d_call: -; cdr3_nt: TGTGCCAGTAGTACCATTTCCGGGGCGAGCTACGAGCAGTACTTC; cdr3_aa: CASSTISGASYEQYF
clone_size: -; v_call: TRBV9; j_call: TRBJ2-7; d_call: TRBD2; cdr3_nt: TGTGCCAGCAGCCAAGAGCCAGCAGGACTAGCGACTGGAGAGCAGTACTTC; cdr3_aa: CASSQEPAGLATGEQYF
clone_size: many; v_call: TRBV9; j_call: TRBJ2-2; d_call: TRBD1; cdr3_nt: TGTGCCAGCAGCGGGACAAGGACAGGGGCCACCGGGGAGCTGTTTTTT; cdr3_aa: CASSGTRTGATGELFF
clone_size: -; v_call: TRBV19; j_call: TRBJ1-1; d_call: -; cdr3_nt: TGTGCCAGTAGTAGGGCAGGGATGAACACTGAAGCTTTCTTT; cdr3_aa: CASSRAGMNTEAFF
clone_size: -; v_call: TRBV5-5; j_call: TRBJ2-3; d_call: TRBD2; cdr3_nt: TGTGCCAGCAGCTTTGGACTAGCGGCGACTAGCACAGATACGCAGTATTTT; cdr3_aa: CASSFGLAATSTDTQYF
clone_size: few; v_call: TRBV15; j_call: TRBJ2-7; d_call: TRBD2; cdr3_nt: TGTGCCACCAGCAGAGACCAGACAGCGGGAGCTTACTTC; cdr3_aa: CATSRDQTAGAYF
clone_size: few; v_call: TRBV7-4; j_call: TRBJ2-2; d_call: -; cdr3_nt: TGTGCCAGCTCACCACCTATACTAGCTGGGAACACCGGGGAGCTGTTTTTT; cdr3_aa: CASSPPILAGNTGELFF
clone_size: many; v_call: TRBV5-8; j_call: TRBJ2-5; d_call: -; cdr3_nt: TGTGCCAGCAGCTACCCCAGTGGGGGGCACCAAGAGACCCAGTACTTC; cdr3_aa: CASSYPSGGHQETQYF
clone_size: once; v_call: TRBV27; j_call: TRBJ1-1; d_call: -; cdr3_nt: TGTGCCAGCAGCCGACCGACGGCGAACACTGAAGCTTTCTTT; cdr3_aa: CASSRPTANTEAFF
clone_size: -; v_call: TRBV20-1; j_call: TRBJ1-1; d_call: TRBD1; cdr3_nt: TGCAGTGCTAGAAGACGGACAGGTTTGCCGAACACTGAAGCTTTCTTT; cdr3_aa: CSARRRTGLPNTEAFF
clone_size: -; v_call: TRBV5-1; j_call: TRBJ2-7; d_call: TRBD1; cdr3_nt: TGCGCCAGCAGCTTGGACGGGACAGCCCCTGACGAGCAGTACTTC; cdr3_aa: CASSLDGTAPDEQYF
clone_size: many; v_call: TRBV11-2; j_call: TRBJ2-5; d_call: -; cdr3_nt: TGTGCCAGCAGCTTGTACGGGGAACAGACCCAGTACTTC; cdr3_aa: CASSLYGEQTQYF
clone_size: -; v_call: TRBV5-4; j_call: TRBJ2-3; d_call: -; cdr3_nt: TGTGCCAGCAGCTCGGGGTCTCGCGATGGCACAGATACGCAGTATTTT; cdr3_aa: CASSSGSRDGTDTQYF
clone_size: few; v_call: TRBV2; j_call: TRBJ2-3; d_call: TRBD2; cdr3_nt: TGTGCCAGCAGTGGTGGGACTAGCGGGAGGGGCACAGATACGCAGTATTTT; cdr3_aa: CASSGGTSGRGTDTQYF
clone_size: -; v_call: TRBV7-6; j_call: TRBJ2-6; d_call: -; cdr3_nt: TGTGCCAGCAGCCCAGGTCCCTCTGGGGCCAACGTCCTGACTTTC; cdr3_aa: CASSPGPSGANVLTF
clone_size: -; v_call: TRBV12-3/TRBV12-4; j_call: TRBJ2-5; d_call: TRBD1; cdr3_nt: TGTGCCAGCAGTCCGCGGACAGGGGAGACCCAGTACTTC; cdr3_aa: CASSPRTGETQYF
clone_size: -; v_call: TRBV7-8; j_call: TRBJ2-5; d_call: TRBD2; cdr3_nt: TGTGCCAGCAGCGGTCGGGAGGGCTTTCAAGAGACCCAGTACTTC; cdr3_aa: CASSGREGFQETQYF
clone_size: -; v_call: TRBV19; j_call: TRBJ1-3; d_call: -; cdr3_nt: TGTGCCAGCGGGGGATCGGGTGGAAACACCATATATTTT; cdr3_aa: CASGGSGGNTIYF
clone_size: -; v_call: TRBV5-1; j_call: TRBJ2-3; d_call: TRBD2; cdr3_nt: TGCGCCAGCAGCTCAGGTGGGACTAGCGGGTCATTGGCCCCAGATACGCAGTATTTT; cdr3_aa: CASSSGGTSGSLAPDTQYF
clone_size: -; v_call: TRBV29-1; j_call: TRBJ1-2; d_call: -; cdr3_nt: TGCAGCGTTGATATGTCAGGGAACTATGGCTACACCTTC; cdr3_aa: CSVDMSGNYGYTF
clone_size: -; v_call: TRBV7-6; j_call: TRBJ1-2; d_call: -; cdr3_nt: TGTGCCAGCACCGCAGCGGGGAACTATGGCTACACCTTC; cdr3_aa: CASTAAGNYGYTF
clone_size: many; v_call: TRBV5-1; j_call: TRBJ2-2; d_call: -; cdr3_nt: TGCGCCAGCAGCTTGGTACACGGGGAGCTGTTTTTT; cdr3_aa: CASSLVHGELFF
clone_size: few; v_call: TRBV7-9; j_call: TRBJ1-1; d_call: TRBD1; cdr3_nt: TGTGCCAGCAGCCCATCGACAGGGGGCTACACTGAAGCTTTCTTT; cdr3_aa: CASSPSTGGYTEAFF
clone_size: -; v_call: TRBV5-1; j_call: TRBJ2-1; d_call: TRBD2; cdr3_nt: TGCGCCAGCAGCTTAGGGGCGGCTAGCGGGGTTGGTGAGCAGTTCTTC; cdr3_aa: CASSLGAASGVGEQFF
clone_size: few; v_call: TRBV9; j_call: TRBJ1-6; d_call: -; cdr3_nt: TGTGCCAGCAGCGTGACCGGGACCCGGGGTTCACCCCTCCACTTT; cdr3_aa: CASSVTGTRGSPLHF
clone_size: -; v_call: TRBV20-1; j_call: TRBJ2-1; d_call: -; cdr3_nt: TGCAGTGCTAGGCGGACGGGGGAGCAGTTCTTC; cdr3_aa: CSARRTGEQFF
clone_size: -; v_call: TRBV7-2; j_call: TRBJ2-5; d_call: TRBD2; cdr3_nt: TGTGCCAGCAGCTTAGGTCGTCGACTAGCGGGGTTCGAGACCCAGTACTTC; cdr3_aa: CASSLGRRLAGFETQYF
clone_size: many; v_call: TRBV7-9; j_call: TRBJ1-4; d_call: TRBD1; cdr3_nt: TGTGCCAGCAGCTTAGCGCAGACAGGGGGGAATGAAAAACTGTTTTTT; cdr3_aa: CASSLAQTGGNEKLFF
clone_size: once; v_call: TRBV24-1; j_call: TRBJ2-1; d_call: TRBD1; cdr3_nt: TGTGCCACCAGTGATCGTTGGACAGGCCCCTCTCCCGATGAGCAGTTTTTC; cdr3_aa: CATSDRWTGPSPDEQFF
clone_size: -; v_call: TRBV7-2; j_call: TRBJ1-2; d_call: -; cdr3_nt: TGTGCCAGCAGCTTAGATGTGGGGGCTGATGGCTACACCTTC; cdr3_aa: CASSLDVGADGYTF
clone_size: many; v_call: TRBV6-5; j_call: TRBJ1-2; d_call: -; cdr3_nt: TGTGCCAGCAGCCCGGACGGAACATATGGCTACACCTTC; cdr3_aa: CASSPDGTYGYTF
clone_size: -; v_call: TRBV20-1; j_call: TRBJ1-5; d_call: -; cdr3_nt: TGCAGTGCTAAGGTTGTCGGCAATCAGCCCCAGCATTTT; cdr3_aa: CSAKVVGNQPQHF
clone_size: -; v_call: TRBV5-1; j_call: TRBJ2-1; d_call: TRBD2; cdr3_nt: TGCGCCAGCAGCAAGGGACTAGCGGGAATGAAGAATGAGCAGTTCTTC; cdr3_aa: CASSKGLAGMKNEQFF
clone_size: -; v_call: TRBV7-2; j_call: TRBJ1-1; d_call: -; cdr3_nt: TGTGCCAGCAGCTTAGCGGGCGCGGGGAACACTGAAGCTTTCTTT; cdr3_aa: CASSLAGAGNTEAFF
clone_size: few; v_call: TRBV7-9; j_call: TRBJ1-1; d_call: -; cdr3_nt: TGTGCCAGCAAGGGTCTGAACACTGAAGCTTTCTTT; cdr3_aa: CASKGLNTEAFF
clone_size: -; v_call: TRBV7-6; j_call: TRBJ2-1; d_call: TRBD2; cdr3_nt: TGCGCCAGCAGCTTGCGACTAGCGGGGGGGCAGACCTACAATGAGCAGTTCTTC; cdr3_aa: CASSLRLAGGQTYNEQFF
clone_size: once; v_call: TRBV9; j_call: TRBJ2-7; d_call: TRBD2; cdr3_nt: TGTGCCAGCAGCCCGATGGCGGGAGGGCTAGACGAGCAGTACTTC; cdr3_aa: CASSPMAGGLDEQYF
clone_size: once; v_call: TRBV2; j_call: TRBJ1-2; d_call: -; cdr3_nt: TGTGCCAGTCGGCCCGACTCCGTCCAGAGATATGGCTACACCTTC; cdr3_aa: CASRPDSVQRYGYTF
clone_size: -; v_call: TRBV2; j_call: TRBJ2-1; d_call: -; cdr3_nt: TGTGCCAGCATTGATGGATCCTATGAGCAGTTCTTC; cdr3_aa: CASIDGSYEQFF
clone_size: few; v_call: TRBV20-1; j_call: TRBJ1-6; d_call: -; cdr3_nt: TGCAGTGCTAGCAGTGTTAGGAATTCACCCCTCCACTTT; cdr3_aa: CSASSVRNSPLHF
clone_size: -; v_call: TRBV19; j_call: TRBJ1-1; d_call: -; cdr3_nt: TGTGCCAGTAGTATAGACGGGAGGACTGAAGCTTTCTTT; cdr3_aa: CASSIDGRTEAFF
clone_size: -; v_call: TRBV6-5; j_call: TRBJ1-5; d_call: -; cdr3_nt: TGTGCCAGCAGTGCTCAGGGGAGCAATCAGCCCCAGCATTTT; cdr3_aa: CASSAQGSNQPQHF
clone_size: -; v_call: TRBV9; j_call: TRBJ2-5; d_call: TRBD2; cdr3_nt: TGTGCCAGCAGCCCCGGGACTAGCGAGGGCGAGACCCAGTACTTC; cdr3_aa: CASSPGTSEGETQYF
clone_size: -; v_call: TRBV2; j_call: TRBJ1-2; d_call: -; cdr3_nt: TGTGCCAGCAGTGAATCGGGGAGGAACCAGCACTATGGCTACACCTTC; cdr3_aa: CASSESGRNQHYGYTF
clone_size: -; v_call: TRBV2; j_call: TRBJ1-4; d_call: -; cdr3_nt: TGTGCCAGCAGCCAATGGGGGGCTTCGGAGAATGAAAAACTGTTTTTT; cdr3_aa: CASSQWGASENEKLFF
clone_size: many; v_call: TRBV6-4; j_call: TRBJ2-2; d_call: -; cdr3_nt: TGTGCCAGCAAGCTGGACCCCAGTTCCACCGGGGAGCTGTTTTTT; cdr3_aa: CASKLDPSSTGELFF
clone_size: -; v_call: TRBV20-1; j_call: TRBJ2-7; d_call: TRBD1; cdr3_nt: TGCAGTGCCACCGGGACAGGGGGCTACGAGCAGTACTTC; cdr3_aa: CSATGTGGYEQYF
clone_size: many; v_call: TRBV7-7; j_call: TRBJ2-2; d_call: -; cdr3_nt: TGTGCTAGCAGCAGATACCCCTCCGGGGAGCTGTTTTTT; cdr3_aa: CASSRYPSGELFF
clone_size: many; v_call: TRBV24-1; j_call: TRBJ1-2; d_call: -; cdr3_nt: TGTGCCACCAGTGATTCTAGAGGGTACGGAGGCTACACCTTC; cdr3_aa: CATSDSRGYGGYTF
clone_size: -; v_call: TRBV10-3; j_call: TRBJ2-1; d_call: -; cdr3_nt: TGTGCCATCAGTGAAGGGGCCCCCTACAATGAGCAGTTCTTC; cdr3_aa: CAISEGAPYNEQFF
clone_size: -; v_call: TRBV5-1; j_call: TRBJ2-1; d_call: -; cdr3_nt: TGCGCCCCGGTAGTATACAATGAGCAGTTCTTC; cdr3_aa: CAPVVYNEQFF
clone_size: -; v_call: TRBV20-1; j_call: TRBJ2-5; d_call: TRBD2; cdr3_nt: TGCAGTGCTGCCGGGACTAGCGGGGGGACCCAGTACTTC; cdr3_aa: CSAAGTSGGTQYF
clone_size: -; v_call: TRBV2; j_call: TRBJ2-4; d_call: -; cdr3_nt: TGTGCCAGCAGTAAATCCTCAGAAAACATTCAGTACTTC; cdr3_aa: CASSKSSENIQYF
clone_size: -; v_call: TRBV9; j_call: TRBJ2-5; d_call: -; cdr3_nt: TGTGCCAGCACCCCCCAAGGGGGGCCAGGAGAGACCCAGTACTTC; cdr3_aa: CASTPQGGPGETQYF
clone_size: -; v_call: TRBV5-1; j_call: TRBJ2-7; d_call: TRBD1; cdr3_nt: TGCGCCAGCAGCCTAGGACAGGGGGAGGGTTACGAGCAGTACTTC; cdr3_aa: CASSLGQGEGYEQYF
clone_size: many; v_call: TRBV6-6; j_call: TRBJ1-3; d_call: -; cdr3_nt: TGTGCCAGCAGTTATAGTAGACGATCGCCCGGAAACACCATATATTTT; cdr3_aa: CASSYSRRSPGNTIYF
clone_size: many; v_call: TRBV30; j_call: TRBJ2-2; d_call: -; cdr3_nt: TGTGCCTGGGACCCCTCGACTGCGAACACCGGGGAGCTGTTTTTT; cdr3_aa: CAWDPSTANTGELFF
clone_size: many; v_call: TRBV20-1; j_call: TRBJ1-5; d_call: TRBD1; cdr3_nt: TGCAGTGCGATCACAGGGGGCGGGGGAGATCAGCCCCAGCATTTT; cdr3_aa: CSAITGGGGDQPQHF